These T cell receptor beta chains were read from a single sample in a study of T cell responses to AZD1222 COVID-19 vaccine. TCRdb's table, derived via immunoSEQ multiplex PCR, lists solely in-frame clones and lacks some. The profile shows some 74,000 clones, 87% of them singletons. The starting material was peripheral blood, obtained 28 days after the second AZD1222 dose. The receptors shown here come from an adult who received the AZD1222 COVID-19 vaccine. Both conserved end residues are part of each CDR3. D genes are given only for firm matches.

d_gene | v_gene | CDR3aa
TRBD2 | TRBV6-2/TRBV6-3 | CASSSVLAGRTDTQYF
NA | TRBV18 | CASSPPQGVPSTDTQYF
TRBD2 | TRBV7-9 | CASSFSGSETQYF
NA | TRBV5-1 | CASSFSKQETQYF
NA | TRBV3-1/TRBV3-2 | CASSQGAGSGYF
NA | TRBV28 | CASSPLFTPALTGNTIYF
NA | TRBV19 | CASSGQAYQPQHF
TRBD1 | TRBV18 | CASSPARQGRRETQYF
NA | TRBV7-2 | CASSPDRRLLNYGYTF
NA | TRBV9 | CASSVIPLDTGELFF
NA | TRBV15 | CATSRDRLSEGTQYF
TRBD1 | TRBV18 | CASSQRGQRTNEQFF
TRBD2 | TRBV7-9 | CASSLAGTSGSVRETQYF
NA | TRBV12-3/TRBV12-4 | CASSFLDTQYF
NA | TRBV19 | CASSINPSNQPQHF
NA | TRBV7-9 | CASSPPSGNEQYF
NA | TRBV7-3 | CASSPREPNEQFF
TRBD1 | TRBV7-9 | CASSSGQGNQPQHF
NA | TRBV6-5 | CAKSFNYGYTF
TRBD1 | TRBV6-5 | CASRPGQGFSYEQYF
NA | TRBV7-2 | CASSLAPGGRTEAFF
NA | TRBV30 | CAWNEGLDQPQHF
TRBD1 | TRBV11-2 | CASSLLGGEYTEAFF
NA | TRBV6-5 | CASSSYRGRAGELFF
NA | TRBV28 | CASSRGNTIYF
NA | TRBV6-5 | CASSTSGNTIYF
TRBD2 | TRBV30 | CAWSVIGRGIYEQYF
TRBD1 | TRBV12-5 | CASRQAGGRNEQFF
NA | TRBV27 | CASNSGINTEAFF
NA | TRBV29-1 | CSYSGPDTQYF
NA | TRBV29-1 | CSVEVTGATEKLFF
NA | TRBV3-1/TRBV3-2 | CATGDSGTDTQYF
NA | TRBV7-3 | CASSLMGREEGEAFF
NA | TRBV19 | CASTSRAASGYTF
TRBD2 | TRBV6-5 | CASSTAGGYYEQYF
NA | TRBV4-1 | CASSREDPGNTIYF
TRBD2 | TRBV19 | CASRGVTSGSWETQYF
NA | TRBV6-2/TRBV6-3 | CASSYLGNTEAFF
TRBD2 | TRBV6-5 | CASKLGLAGVEQFF
NA | TRBV6-1 | CASSEILGQRSAFF
NA | TRBV25-1 | CASRLGRNTEAFF
TRBD2 | TRBV4-1 | CASSRLAGGNTDTQYF
NA | TRBV12-3/TRBV12-4 | CASSFSGLGEQYF
NA | TRBV27 | CASSLSKFRSLEKLFF
TRBD2 | TRBV7-3 | CASSFSGSYEQYF
NA | TRBV5-1 | CASSVPPYEQYF
NA | TRBV7-2 | CASSYLNSNQPQHF
NA | TRBV2 | CASRIFGQLNQPQHF